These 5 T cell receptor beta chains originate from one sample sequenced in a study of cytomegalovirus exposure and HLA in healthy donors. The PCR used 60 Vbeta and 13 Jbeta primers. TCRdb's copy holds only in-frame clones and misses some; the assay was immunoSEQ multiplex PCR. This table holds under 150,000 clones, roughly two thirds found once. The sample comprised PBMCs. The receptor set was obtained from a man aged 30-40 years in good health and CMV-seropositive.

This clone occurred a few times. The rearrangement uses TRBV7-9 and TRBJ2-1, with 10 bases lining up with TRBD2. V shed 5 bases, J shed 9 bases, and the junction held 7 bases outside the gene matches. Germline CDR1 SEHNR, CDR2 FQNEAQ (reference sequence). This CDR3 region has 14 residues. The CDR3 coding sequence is TGTGCCAGCAGCGGCGGGACTAGCGAGGGTGAGCAGTTCTTC. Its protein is CASSGGTSEGEQFF.

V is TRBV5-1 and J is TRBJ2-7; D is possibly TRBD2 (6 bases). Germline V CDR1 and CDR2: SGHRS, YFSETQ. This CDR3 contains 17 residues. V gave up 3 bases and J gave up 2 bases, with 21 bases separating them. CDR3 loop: CASSSVAGTHVPYEQYF. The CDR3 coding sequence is TGCGCCAGCAGCTCGGTGGCGGGAACTCATGTCCCCTACGAGCAGTACTTC.

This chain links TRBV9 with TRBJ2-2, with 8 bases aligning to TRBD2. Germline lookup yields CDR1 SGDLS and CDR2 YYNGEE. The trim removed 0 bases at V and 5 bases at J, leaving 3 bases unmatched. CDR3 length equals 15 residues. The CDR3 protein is CASSVGGLVTGELFF. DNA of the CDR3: TGTGCCAGCAGCGTAGGGGGACTAGTTACCGGGGAGCTGTTTTTT.

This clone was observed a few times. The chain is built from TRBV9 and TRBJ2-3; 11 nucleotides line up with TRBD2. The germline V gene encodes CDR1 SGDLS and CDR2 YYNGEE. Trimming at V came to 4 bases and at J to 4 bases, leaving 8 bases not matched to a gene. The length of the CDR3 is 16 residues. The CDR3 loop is CASSWGTSGRADTQYF. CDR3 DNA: TGTGCCAGCAGCTGGGGAACTAGCGGGAGAGCAGATACGCAGTATTTT.

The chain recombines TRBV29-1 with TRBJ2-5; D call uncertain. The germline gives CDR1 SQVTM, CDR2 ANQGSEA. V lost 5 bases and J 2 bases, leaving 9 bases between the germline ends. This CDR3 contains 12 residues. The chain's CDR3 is CSVSAAQETQYF. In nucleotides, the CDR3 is TGCAGCGTTTCCGCGGCTCAAGAGACCCAGTACTTC.